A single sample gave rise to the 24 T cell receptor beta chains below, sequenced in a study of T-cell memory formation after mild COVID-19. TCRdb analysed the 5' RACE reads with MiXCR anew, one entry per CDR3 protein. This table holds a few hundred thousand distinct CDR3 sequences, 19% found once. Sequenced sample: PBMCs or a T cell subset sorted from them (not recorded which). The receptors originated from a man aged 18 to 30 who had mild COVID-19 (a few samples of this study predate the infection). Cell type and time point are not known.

CDR3 in amino acids: CASSQRETKEAQYF. CDR3 coding DNA: TGTGCCAGCAGCCAAAGGGAGACCAAGGAGGCCCAGTACTTC. The chain carries TRBV3-1 and TRBJ2-5, with D maybe TRBD2 (5 bases). The ends were cut back, 2 bases at V and 9 bases at J, with 16 bases in the middle. CDR3 length equals 14 residues. In germline, CDR1 is LGHDT, CDR2 YNNKEL (reference sequence).

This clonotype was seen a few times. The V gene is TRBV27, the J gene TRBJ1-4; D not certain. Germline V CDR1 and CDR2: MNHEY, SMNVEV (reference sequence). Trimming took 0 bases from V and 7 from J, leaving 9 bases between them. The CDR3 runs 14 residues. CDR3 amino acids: CASSLSGRGEKLFF. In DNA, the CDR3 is TGTGCCAGCAGTTTATCGGGAAGAGGTGAAAAACTGTTTTTT.

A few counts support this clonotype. CDR3 amino acids: CASSLSGGAGANVLTF. CDR3 DNA sequence: TGCGCCAGCAGCCTTAGCGGGGGGGCTGGGGCCAACGTCCTGACTTTC. J is TRBJ2-6 and V is TRBV5-1, with 11 bases fitting TRBD2. Looked up from germline, CDR1 is SGHRS and CDR2 is YFSETQ. This CDR3 is 16 amino acids long. Trimming cost V 4 bases and J 2 bases; bases outside gene matches: 2.

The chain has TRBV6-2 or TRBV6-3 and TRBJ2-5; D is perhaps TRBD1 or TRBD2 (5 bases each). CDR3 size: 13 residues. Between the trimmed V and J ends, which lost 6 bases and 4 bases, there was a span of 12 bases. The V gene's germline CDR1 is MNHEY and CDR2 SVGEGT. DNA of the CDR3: TGTGCCAGCAGCCACTATGGGGGAGAGACCCAGTACTTC. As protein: CASSHYGGETQYF.

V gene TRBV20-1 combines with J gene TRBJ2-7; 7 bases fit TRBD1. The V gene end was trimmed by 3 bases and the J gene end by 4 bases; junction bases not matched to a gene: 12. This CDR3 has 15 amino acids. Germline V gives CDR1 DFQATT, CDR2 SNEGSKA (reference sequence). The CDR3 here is CSASRGPGGGYEQYF. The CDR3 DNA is TGCAGTGCTAGCAGAGGGCCAGGGGGTGGTTACGAGCAGTACTTC.

For the CDR3, the DNA is TGTGCCAGCAGCGTAGAGGGAGGGGTCGACGAGCAGTACTTC. Amino acid sequence: CASSVEGGVDEQYF. The rearrangement joins TRBV9 to TRBJ2-7; the match to TRBD2 covers 7 bases. CDR3 size: 14 residues. Losses at the gene ends were 0 bases for V and 5 bases for J; bases not matched to a gene: 5. Looked up from germline, CDR1 is SGDLS and CDR2 is YYNGEE. Variable domain in full (rest from reference TRBV9 and TRBJ2-7): DSGVTQTPKHLITATGQRVTLRCSPRSGDLSVYWYQQSLDQGLQFLIQYYNGEERAKGNILERFSAQQFPDLHSELNLSSLELGDSALYFCASSVEGGVDEQYFGPGTRLTVT.

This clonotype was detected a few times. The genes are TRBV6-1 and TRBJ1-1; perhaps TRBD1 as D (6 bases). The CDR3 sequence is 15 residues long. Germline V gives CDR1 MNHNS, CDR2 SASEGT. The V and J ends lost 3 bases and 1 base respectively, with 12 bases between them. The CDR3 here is CASSETRGKNTEAFF. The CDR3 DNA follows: TGTGCCAGCAGTGAGACCAGGGGAAAGAACACTGAAGCTTTCTTT.

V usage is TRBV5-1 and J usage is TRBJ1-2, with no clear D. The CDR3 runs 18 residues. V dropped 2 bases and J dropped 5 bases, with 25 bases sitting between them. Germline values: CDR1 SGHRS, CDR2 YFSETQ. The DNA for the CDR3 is TGCGCCAGCAGCTTTGGTCGGTCCGGCCAGACGCAACTTTATGGCTACACCTTC. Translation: CASSFGRSGQTQLYGYTF.

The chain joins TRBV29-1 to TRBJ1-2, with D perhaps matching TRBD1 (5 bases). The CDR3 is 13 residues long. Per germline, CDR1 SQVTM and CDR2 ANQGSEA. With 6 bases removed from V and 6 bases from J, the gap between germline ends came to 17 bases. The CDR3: CSVTGPEFDGYTF. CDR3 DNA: TGCAGCGTCACGGGACCCGAGTTCGATGGCTACACCTTC.

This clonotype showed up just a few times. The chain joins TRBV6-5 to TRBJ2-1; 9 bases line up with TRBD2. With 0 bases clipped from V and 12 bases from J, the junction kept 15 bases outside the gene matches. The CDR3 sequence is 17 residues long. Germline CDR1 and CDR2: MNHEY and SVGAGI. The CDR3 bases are TGTGCCAGCAGTTACTCGAGAGCCAAGCGGGGGGTCTTTGGGCAGTTCTTC. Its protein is CASSYSRAKRGVFGQFF.

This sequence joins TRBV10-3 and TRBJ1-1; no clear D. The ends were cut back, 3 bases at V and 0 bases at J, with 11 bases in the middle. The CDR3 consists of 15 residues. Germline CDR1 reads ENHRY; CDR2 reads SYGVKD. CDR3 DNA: TGTGCCATCAGTGATAGGGCAGCCATGAACACTGAAGCTTTCTTT. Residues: CAISDRAAMNTEAFF.

The CDR3 sequence: CASSGGPGGRGDTQYF. The DNA for the CDR3 is TGTGCCAGCAGTGGAGGCCCGGGGGGGCGGGGAGATACGCAGTATTTT. The chain couples TRBV2 to TRBJ2-3, with 8 bases fitting TRBD2. The CDR3 runs 16 residues. Germline CDR1 SNHLY, CDR2 FYNNEI. V trimming: 4 bases; J trimming: 5 bases; junction bases outside the gene matches: 11.

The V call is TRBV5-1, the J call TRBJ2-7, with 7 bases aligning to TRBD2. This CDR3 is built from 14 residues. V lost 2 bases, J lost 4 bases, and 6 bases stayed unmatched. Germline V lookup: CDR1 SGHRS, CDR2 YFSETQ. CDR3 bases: TGCGCCAGCAGCTTCCTGGGAGGGGATTACGAGCAGTACGTC. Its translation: CASSFLGGDYEQYV.

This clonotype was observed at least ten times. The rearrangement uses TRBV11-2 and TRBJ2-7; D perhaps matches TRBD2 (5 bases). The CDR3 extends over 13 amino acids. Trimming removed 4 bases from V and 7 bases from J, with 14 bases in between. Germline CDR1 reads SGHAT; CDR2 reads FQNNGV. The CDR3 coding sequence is TGTGCCAGCAGCTCGTCCGGGGTGGGAGAGCAGTACGTC. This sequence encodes CASSSSGVGEQYV.

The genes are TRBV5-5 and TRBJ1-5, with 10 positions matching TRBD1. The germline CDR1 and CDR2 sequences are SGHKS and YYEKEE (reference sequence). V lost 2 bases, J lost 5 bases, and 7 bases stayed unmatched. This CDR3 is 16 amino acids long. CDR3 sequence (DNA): TGTGCCAGCAGCTTCGGATCCGGGACAGGGGATCAGCCCCAGCATTTT. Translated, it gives CASSFGSGTGDQPQHF.

CDR3 sequence: CASSLGAGGYTGELFF. The CDR3 region has the DNA TGTGCCAGCAGCTTAGGCGCAGGGGGCTACACCGGGGAGCTGTTTTTT. The chain has TRBV7-7 and TRBJ2-2; 8 nucleotides match TRBD1. The CDR3 contains 16 residues. CDR1 and CDR2 (germline): SSHAT, FNYEAQ (reference sequence). V trimming: 1 base; J trimming: 3 bases; junction bases outside the gene matches: 4.

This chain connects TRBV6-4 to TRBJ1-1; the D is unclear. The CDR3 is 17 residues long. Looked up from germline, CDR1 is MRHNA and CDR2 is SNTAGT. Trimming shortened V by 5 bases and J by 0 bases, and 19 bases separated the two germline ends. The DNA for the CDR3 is TGTGCCAGCAGTTCCCCCATCCGGGGAGATATGAACACTGAAGCTTTCTTT. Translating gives CASSSPIRGDMNTEAFF.

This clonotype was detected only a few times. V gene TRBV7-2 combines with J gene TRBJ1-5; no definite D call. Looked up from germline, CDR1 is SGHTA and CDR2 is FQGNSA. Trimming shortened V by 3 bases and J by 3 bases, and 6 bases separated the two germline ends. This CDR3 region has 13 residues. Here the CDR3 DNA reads TGTGCCAGCAGCTTCCAATACAATCAGCCCCAGCATTTT. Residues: CASSFQYNQPQHF.

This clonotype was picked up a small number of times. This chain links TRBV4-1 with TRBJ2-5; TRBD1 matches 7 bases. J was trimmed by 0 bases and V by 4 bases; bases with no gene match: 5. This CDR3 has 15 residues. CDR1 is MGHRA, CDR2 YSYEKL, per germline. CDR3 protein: CASSPGQRYQETQYF. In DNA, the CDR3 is TGCGCCAGCAGCCCGGGACAGAGATACCAAGAGACCCAGTACTTC.

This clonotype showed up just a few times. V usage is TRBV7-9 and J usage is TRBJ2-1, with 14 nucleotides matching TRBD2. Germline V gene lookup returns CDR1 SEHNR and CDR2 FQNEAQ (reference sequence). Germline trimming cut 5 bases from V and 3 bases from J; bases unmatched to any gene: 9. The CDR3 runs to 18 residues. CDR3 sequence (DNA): TGTGCCAGCAGCCCAGGGACTAGCGGGGGCGACCGCTACAATGAGCAGTTCTTC. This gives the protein CASSPGTSGGDRYNEQFF.

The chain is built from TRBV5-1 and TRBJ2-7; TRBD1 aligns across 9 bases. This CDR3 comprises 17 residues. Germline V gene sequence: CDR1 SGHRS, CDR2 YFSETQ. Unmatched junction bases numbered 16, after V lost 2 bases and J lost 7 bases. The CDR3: CASSLQPSGTGNLEQYV. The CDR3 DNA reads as TGCGCCAGCAGCTTACAGCCGTCCGGGACAGGGAACCTTGAGCAGTACGTC.

The CDR3 nucleotides are TGTGCCAGCAGCACGAACACAGGGGTCGGGGAGACCCAGTACTTC. It yields the protein CASSTNTGVGETQYF. The chain recombines TRBV6-5 with TRBJ2-5; TRBD1 aligns across 7 bases. Trimming removed 6 bases from V and 5 bases from J; junction bases left unmatched: 12. This CDR3 has 15 residues. Germline-derived CDR1 and CDR2 are MNHEY and SVGAGI.

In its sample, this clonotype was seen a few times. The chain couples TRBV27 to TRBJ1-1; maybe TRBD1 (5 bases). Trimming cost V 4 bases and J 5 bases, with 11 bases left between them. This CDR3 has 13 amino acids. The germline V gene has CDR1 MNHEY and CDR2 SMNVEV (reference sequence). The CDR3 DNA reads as TGTGCCAGCAGTTCGATGTGGGGGACTGAAGCTTTCTTT. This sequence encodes CASSSMWGTEAFF.

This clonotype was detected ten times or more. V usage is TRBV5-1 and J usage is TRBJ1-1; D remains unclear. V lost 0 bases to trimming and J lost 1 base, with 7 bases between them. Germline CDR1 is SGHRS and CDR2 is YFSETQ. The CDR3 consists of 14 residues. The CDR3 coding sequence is TGCGCCAGCAGCTTGGGGTCAGGGAACACTGAAGCTTTCTTT. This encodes CASSLGSGNTEAFF.